The clone carrying this TCR beta chain was observed a handful of times. Its matching antigen is unknown. This sample stems from a study of radiotherapy plus CTLA-4 blockade in lung cancer. Study in general: Among all patients, more than 15% showed objective responses, while 30% to 35% had disease control.

Study-wide points: Peripheral blood showed expansion of tumor-derived TCR clones after radiotherapy and ipilimumab. Early blood T cell clone changes and increased post-radiation serum interferon-beta were reportedly the strongest response predictors.

V was trimmed by 2 bases and J by 4 bases, leaving 9 bases between them. From germline, CDR1 is LGHNA and CDR2 YNFKEQ. The CDR3 totals 14 residues. Treatment of patients with chemo-refractory metastatic non-small-cell lung cancer consisted of focal radiation plus CTLA-4 blockade with ipilimumab. The method was immunoSEQ multiplex PCR; TCRdb's version includes in-frame clones alone and lacks a portion of them. The profile shows about 98,000 clones, roughly four fifths of them singletons. The specimen comprised peripheral blood, sampled from a patient treated with radiotherapy plus ipilimumab. The chain combines TRBV4-2 with TRBJ1-5; D is undetermined. This sequence was found in a human donor with non-small cell lung cancer who had a partial response to radiotherapy plus ipilimumab. In DNA, the CDR3 is TGTGCCAGCAGCCAACATGGAGGAAATCAGCCCCAGCATTTT. Amino acid sequence: CASSQHGGNQPQHF.